The rows below give T cell receptor beta chains drawn from one sample of a study of early T cells in non-severe SARS-CoV-2 infection. TCRdb used MiXCR to reprocess the 5' RACE reads, holding one entry per CDR3 protein. The sample yields over 90,000 distinct CDR3 sequences, around 13% seen once. Sequenced sample: whole blood. The receptors were gathered from an adult who was a healthcare worker with PCR-confirmed SARS-CoV-2 infection or an uninfected control (not recorded which). Each CDR3 is given with its conserved first and last residue. Each record gives: clone size, CDR3 length, D gene, V gene, J gene, CDR3 DNA, CDR3 protein. The D gene is left open where the match is weak. The size of a clone is reported for some rows only, either as once, few or many, or as a class for expanded clones.

NA,13,TRBD1,TRBV2,TRBJ2-2,TGTGCCAGCATGACAGGGACCACCGGGGAGCTGTTTTTT,CASMTGTTGELFF
NA,14,NA,TRBV19,TRBJ2-2,TGTGCCAGTAGGATCCTTAAGAACACCGGGGAGCTGTTTTTT,CASRILKNTGELFF
NA,15,NA,TRBV18,TRBJ2-5,TGTGCCAGCTCACCACCGAGCGGTAGAGAAGAGACCCAGTACTTC,CASSPPSGREETQYF
NA,15,NA,TRBV28,TRBJ2-7,TGTGCCAGCAGTTTATCGCGACAGGTTGCCCACGAGCAGTACTTC,CASSLSRQVAHEQYF
many,16,TRBD1,TRBV4-1,TRBJ1-6,TGCGCCAGCAGCCAGAGCCGGGACAGGGAGCGATCACCCCTCCACTTT,CASSQSRDRERSPLHF
many,13,NA,TRBV12-3/TRBV12-4,TRBJ1-1,TGTGCCAGCAGTTTCAGGGGCGGGACTGAAGCTTTCTTT,CASSFRGGTEAFF
NA,13,NA,TRBV28,TRBJ1-6,TGTGCCAGCACAGACAGGAGTAATTCACCCCTCCACTTT,CASTDRSNSPLHF
many,13,TRBD2,TRBV20-1,TRBJ2-2,TGCAGTGCTAGTGGACTAGCAACCGGGGAGCTGTTTTTT,CSASGLATGELFF
few,16,NA,TRBV28,TRBJ2-7,TGTGCCAGCAGTTTACCCCGCGGGACGCCTTGGTACGAGCAGTACTTC,CASSLPRGTPWYEQYF
few,13,NA,TRBV25-1,TRBJ2-5,TGTGCCAGCAGTGCGGGGCGTCGGGAGACCCAGTACTTC,CASSAGRRETQYF
NA,13,NA,TRBV9,TRBJ2-3,TGTGCCAGCAGCCTCCGACTATCAGATACGCAGTATTTT,CASSLRLSDTQYF
many,16,NA,TRBV5-1,TRBJ2-5,TGCGCCAGCAGCCCGGGGGGCGGAACACTCCAAGAGACCCAGTACTTC,CASSPGGGTLQETQYF
few,12,NA,TRBV6-6,TRBJ2-5,TGTGCCAGCATGACTGGGGGAGAGACCCAGTACTTC,CASMTGGETQYF
many,15,NA,TRBV28,TRBJ2-7,TGTGCCAGCAGTCTAGCAAGAGGTAACCCTACCGAGCAGTACTTC,CASSLARGNPTEQYF
few,13,NA,TRBV7-8,TRBJ2-4,TGTGCCAGCAGCTCCACGAATCTAGGCATTCAGTACTTC,CASSSTNLGIQYF
NA,16,NA,TRBV15,TRBJ2-1,TGTGCCACCAGCAGAGTTGGGGACCAGTCCTACAATGAGCAGTTCTTC,CATSRVGDQSYNEQFF
NA,14,NA,TRBV10-2,TRBJ2-1,TGCGCCAGCAGTGTCCTACCCTCTGGGAATGAGCAGTTCTTC,CASSVLPSGNEQFF
few,15,TRBD1,TRBV7-9,TRBJ2-5,TGTGCCAGCAGCTTACTGGGACAGGGCGAGGAGACCCAGTACTTC,CASSLLGQGEETQYF
few,14,NA,TRBV24-1,TRBJ2-1,TGTGCCACCAGTTCGGTTGCGAAGTACAATGAGCAGTTCTTC,CATSSVAKYNEQFF
many,12,TRBD1,TRBV20-1,TRBJ2-1,TGCAGTGCTAGGGGGGACAGGGATGAGCAGTTCTTC,CSARGDRDEQFF
many,15,TRBD2,TRBV5-6,TRBJ2-3,TGTGCCAGCAGCTTGGTAGCGGGAAGCACAGATACGCAGTATTTT,CASSLVAGSTDTQYF
NA,13,NA,TRBV29-1,TRBJ2-5,TGCAGCGTTGAATACACGGCGAAAGAGACCCAGTACTTC,CSVEYTAKETQYF
many,15,NA,TRBV20-1,TRBJ2-3,TGCAGTGCTAGCATTGGGACTTCATTATCGGATACGCAGTATTTT,CSASIGTSLSDTQYF
many,16,TRBD1,TRBV19,TRBJ2-3,TGTGCCACCCAGCGGACAGGCTTGTATTCCGGGAATACGCAGTATTTT,CATQRTGLYSGNTQYF
NA,13,NA,TRBV28,TRBJ2-7,TGTGCCAGCAGTTTAGGGTTAGCAGCCGAGCAGTACTTC,CASSLGLAAEQYF
NA,14,NA,TRBV20-1,TRBJ2-4,TGCAGTGCCTCCCATGTCGGGTTAAAAAACATTCAGTACTTC,CSASHVGLKNIQYF
many,14,NA,TRBV7-9,TRBJ2-7,TGTGCCAGCAGCCCAGGGAGTCCTGTCTACGAGCAGTACTTC,CASSPGSPVYEQYF
few,16,NA,TRBV3-1,TRBJ2-1,TGTGCCAGCAGCCAAAGGGGGGTGAGCTCCTACAATGAGCAGTTCTTC,CASSQRGVSSYNEQFF
many,15,TRBD1,TRBV7-9,TRBJ2-7,TGTGCCAGCAGCTTAACCTGGGACAGGGAGAGAGAGCAGTACTTC,CASSLTWDREREQYF
NA,11,NA,TRBV2,TRBJ2-7,TGTGCCAGCACTGGAGGGTACGAGCAGTACTTC,CASTGGYEQYF
NA,15,TRBD2,TRBV12-3/TRBV12-4,TRBJ2-7,TGTGCCAGCAGTTTTGGTTGGGGGAGGGTCTACGAGCAGTACTTC,CASSFGWGRVYEQYF
many,13,NA,TRBV29-1,TRBJ2-3,TGCAGCGTTGGAGGCGGGATAACAGATACGCAGTATTTT,CSVGGGITDTQYF
NA,15,NA,TRBV9,TRBJ1-2,TGTGCCAGCAGCGCGCATACAGGTCCTAACTATGGCTACACCTTC,CASSAHTGPNYGYTF
NA,12,NA,TRBV6-5,TRBJ1-1,TGTGCCAGCAGAACTGCATGGACTGAAGCTTTCTTT,CASRTAWTEAFF
few,15,TRBD1,TRBV28,TRBJ2-5,TGTGCCAGCAGCAAGAGGACAGGGGGGCTCGGGACCCAGTACTTC,CASSKRTGGLGTQYF
NA,15,NA,TRBV3-1,TRBJ2-1,TGTGCCAGCAGCCAAGATGTCGCTAGCCAGGGGGAGCAGTTCTTC,CASSQDVASQGEQFF
NA,14,TRBD1,TRBV2,TRBJ2-1,TGTGCCAAGCTCACCGGGACAGGAGACAATGAGCAGTTCTTC,CAKLTGTGDNEQFF
many,15,NA,TRBV19,TRBJ2-6,TGTGCCAGTAGTATATCGGGATCTGGGGCCAACGTCCTGACTTTC,CASSISGSGANVLTF
NA,13,NA,TRBV5-5,TRBJ2-3,TGTGCCAGCAGCCGATATAACACAGATACGCAGTATTTT,CASSRYNTDTQYF
few,16,TRBD2,TRBV3-1,TRBJ2-1,TGTGCCAGCAGCCAAGCGCCATGGCGGGGGGCGGCTGAGCAGTTCTTC,CASSQAPWRGAAEQFF
many,17,TRBD2,TRBV7-2,TRBJ2-7,TGTGCCAGCAGCTCGTCCGGACTAGCGCCCAGCTCCTACGAGCAGTACTTC,CASSSSGLAPSSYEQYF
NA,16,TRBD2,TRBV7-2,TRBJ2-1,TGTGCCAGCAGCCGGCGTTCTAGCGGGCACTACAATGAGCAGTTCTTC,CASSRRSSGHYNEQFF
NA,14,NA,TRBV10-3,TRBJ2-6,TGTGCCATCAGAATGGAGACTGGGGCCAACGTCCTGACTTTC,CAIRMETGANVLTF
many,13,NA,TRBV20-1,TRBJ1-1,TGCAGTGCTAGGTATCTACAGAACACTGAAGCTTTCTTT,CSARYLQNTEAFF
many,15,NA,TRBV6-2/TRBV6-3,TRBJ1-5,TGTGCCAGCAGCCTAGGGTTGGGGGGAGGCCAGCCCCAGCATTTT,CASSLGLGGGQPQHF
NA,15,TRBD1,TRBV27,TRBJ1-1,TGTGCCAGCAGAAGACAGGGGGATCGGCCCACTGAAGCTTTCTTT,CASRRQGDRPTEAFF
many,16,TRBD2,TRBV7-8,TRBJ2-3,TGTGCCAGCAGCTTAACTCTAGCGGAGCCCACAGATACGCAGTATTTT,CASSLTLAEPTDTQYF
NA,15,TRBD2,TRBV7-8,TRBJ2-7,TGTGCCAGCAGCTTAGCGGACGGGGGGGCGAGAGAGCAGTACTTC,CASSLADGGAREQYF
NA,17,NA,TRBV3-1,TRBJ2-2,TGTGCCAGCAGCCAAGATCGCCGGGACACAAATACCGGGGAGCTGTTTTTT,CASSQDRRDTNTGELFF
NA,15,NA,TRBV27,TRBJ1-2,TGTGCCAGCAGTTTTGCCGGGACGAGGTTTAGGGGCTACACCTTC,CASSFAGTRFRGYTF